This T cell receptor (beta chain) was sequenced in a study of cytomegalovirus exposure and HLA in healthy donors. Use of 60 Vbeta and 13 Jbeta primers characterized the PCR. Profiled with immunoSEQ multiplex PCR; TCRdb holds only in-frame clones, not every one. The data include 100,000 to 150,000 clones; the top ten clones carry 2.5% to 3%. As for this clone: As yet, its antigen is unknown.

Notes on the study in general: Cytomegalovirus-associated TCR beta chains were listed, numbering 164. HLA-A and HLA-B allele assignments for most subjects were reportedly predicted accurately using TCR beta sequences. Under in vitro conditions, a few CMV-associated chains were confirmed as specific for CMV antigens.

The CDR3 has 15 amino acids. The germline V gene has CDR1 MNHNY and CDR2 SVGAGI (reference sequence). V was clipped by 7 bases and J by 4 bases; unmatched bases: 8. This TCR derives from a man younger than 45 in good health and CMV-seronegative. Specimen: PBMCs. V is TRBV6-6 and J is TRBJ2-1, with 9 bases identical to TRBD2. This CDR3 reads CASKPSSGTYNEQFF. CDR3 sequence (DNA): TGTGCCAGCAAACCGTCTAGCGGGACATACAATGAGCAGTTCTTC.